This entry lists 14 T cell receptor beta chains sequenced from one sample in a study of T cell clones after liver transplantation. This table comes from immunoSEQ multiplex PCR, and its TCRdb copy is limited to in-frame clones, with some not included. The table lists some 15,000 clones, about 90% of them singletons. The sequences come from CD8+ T cells from blood, collected before liver transplant. These receptors all stem from a human donor who received a liver transplant.

The gene calls are TRBV4-1 and TRBJ1-3, with 9 bases aligning to TRBD1. Germline lookup yields CDR1 MGHRA and CDR2 YSYEKL. The CDR3 sequence is 16 residues long. Germline trimming cut 1 base from V and 4 bases from J; bases unmatched to any gene: 5. The DNA of the CDR3 is TGCGCCAGCAGCCAAGTCGGACAGGGGCTAGGAAACACCATATATTTT. Translated: CASSQVGQGLGNTIYF.

V is TRBV7-8 and J is TRBJ2-1, with D possibly TRBD2 on 5 matching bases. The CDR3 contains 15 residues. The V end was cut by 8 bases, the J end by 6 bases, with 20 bases between. The germline gives CDR1 SGHVS, CDR2 FQNEAQ. CDR3 amino acids: CASSPGRLLPNEQFF. The CDR3 coding sequence is TGTGCCAGCTCCCCCGGCCGACTATTACCCAATGAGCAGTTCTTC. The full variable domain, its missing parts supplied by reference TRBV7-8 and TRBJ2-1, is GAGVSQSPRYKVAKRGQDVALRCDPISGHVSLFWYQQALGQGPEFLTYFQNEAQLDKSGLPSDRFFAERPEGSVSTLKIQRTQQEDSAVYLCASSPGRLLPNEQFFGPGTRLTVL.

The J gene is TRBJ2-1, the V gene TRBV28; TRBD2 matches 8 bases. The CDR3 spans 13 residues. V was clipped by 6 bases and J by 8 bases; unmatched bases: 6. Per germline, CDR1 MDHEN and CDR2 SYDVKM. CDR3 loop: CASSPGLAYEQFF. As DNA, the CDR3 is TGTGCCAGCAGCCCCGGACTAGCTTATGAGCAGTTCTTC.

The chain is built from TRBV9 and TRBJ2-7; D gene unclear. Trimming took 2 bases from V and 6 from J, leaving 6 bases between them. The V gene's germline CDR1 is SGDLS and CDR2 YYNGEE. The length of the CDR3 is 11 residues. The CDR3 region has the DNA TGTGCCAGCAGCGTTAATGGCGAGCAGTACTTC. Protein sequence: CASSVNGEQYF. The full variable domain, with the rest looked up from reference TRBV9 and TRBJ2-7, is DSGVTQTPKHLITATGQRVTLRCSPRSGDLSVYWYQQSLDQGLQFLIQYYNGEERAKGNILERFSAQQFPDLHSELNLSSLELGDSALYFCASSVNGEQYFGPGTRLTVT.

The chain's CDR3 is CASSLELGLAALRSIQYF. CDR3 bases: TGTGCCAGCAGCTTAGAGCTGGGGCTAGCGGCCCTGCGTAGCATTCAGTACTTC. The chain combines TRBV11-2 with TRBJ2-4, with 7 bases that match TRBD2. This CDR3 comprises 18 residues. Germline CDR1 and CDR2: SGHAT and FQNNGV. V shed 0 bases, J shed 9 bases, and the junction held 17 bases outside the gene matches.

V is TRBV9 and J is TRBJ2-2; 14 bases align to TRBD2. CDR1 and CDR2 (germline): SGDLS, YYNGEE. Trimming cost V 3 bases and J 4 bases; bases outside gene matches: 5. CDR3 size: 17 residues. The CDR3 reads CASSAGLAGVGTGELFF. The CDR3, as DNA: TGTGCCAGCAGCGCGGGACTAGCGGGAGTGGGCACCGGGGAGCTGTTTTTT.

The chain couples TRBV5-5 to TRBJ1-4, with D uncertain. V gave up 0 bases and J gave up 5 bases, with 8 bases separating them. The CDR3 runs 14 residues. Germline V CDR1 and CDR2: SGHKS, YYEKEE (reference sequence). The CDR3 loop is CASSLGQLNEKLFF. The CDR3 nucleotides are TGTGCCAGCAGCTTGGGACAACTAAATGAAAAACTGTTTTTT.

The chain employs TRBV28 and TRBJ2-2, with D perhaps TRBD2 (6 bases). Between the trimmed V and J ends, which lost 3 bases and 4 bases, there was a span of 15 bases. The length of the CDR3 is 16 residues. Germline CDR1 reads MDHEN; CDR2 reads SYDVKM. CDR3 amino acids: CASSFSGETATGELFF. In nucleotides, the CDR3 is TGTGCCAGCAGTTTTTCGGGGGAGACCGCCACCGGGGAGCTGTTTTTT. The variable domain in full, completed from reference TRBV28 and TRBJ2-2, reads DVKVTQSSRYLVKRTGEKVFLECVQDMDHENMFWYRQDPGLGLRLIYFSYDVKMKEKGDIPEGYSVSREKKERFSLILESASTNQTSMYLCASSFSGETATGELFFGEGSRLTVL.

The V and J genes are TRBV4-2 and TRBJ1-5; D remains unclear. Per the germline V gene, CDR1 is LGHNA and CDR2 is YNFKEQ. Deletions cut 3 bases from V and 0 bases from J, with 6 bases between. This CDR3 comprises 14 residues. CDR3 in amino acids: CASSQLDSNQPQHF. The CDR3 region has the DNA TGTGCCAGCAGCCAGCTAGATAGCAATCAGCCCCAGCATTTT.

The gene calls are TRBV7-9 and TRBJ2-1, with 15 nucleotides matching TRBD2. V lost 3 bases, J lost 8 bases, and 8 bases stayed unmatched. Germline V gives CDR1 SEHNR, CDR2 FQNEAQ (reference sequence). This CDR3 is 17 amino acids long. CDR3 DNA: TGTGCCAGCAGCTTTTTTGGGACTAGCGGGAGGACGTATGAGCAGTTCTTC. It yields the protein CASSFFGTSGRTYEQFF.

The chain joins TRBV19 to TRBJ2-3; 9 bases are shared with TRBD1. Per the germline V gene, CDR1 is LNHDA and CDR2 is SQIVND (reference sequence). V trimming: 4 bases; J trimming: 1 base; junction bases outside the gene matches: 3. The CDR3 is made up of 15 amino acids. This CDR3 is CASSKRDRGTDTQYF. As DNA, the CDR3 is TGTGCCAGTAGTAAGCGGGACAGGGGCACAGATACGCAGTATTTT.

CDR3 sequence: CASRYMMGGYTF. CDR3 bases: TGTGCCAGCAGATACATGATGGGTGGCTACACCTTC. The rearrangement uses TRBV27 and TRBJ1-2; D not certain. V lost 6 bases, J lost 7 bases, and 12 bases lay in between. There are 12 residues in the CDR3. Germline V gene sequence: CDR1 MNHEY, CDR2 SMNVEV (reference sequence).

This chain links TRBV11-2 with TRBJ2-5; D not resolved. Trimming removed 7 bases from V and 4 bases from J, with 10 bases in between. Germline loops: CDR1 SGHAT, CDR2 FQNNGV. This CDR3 is 12 amino acids long. CDR3: CASTLVGETQYF. The CDR3 DNA sequence: TGTGCCAGCACCTTGGTGGGAGAGACCCAGTACTTC. Full variable domain (remainder filled in from reference TRBV11-2 and TRBJ2-5): EAGVAQSPRYKIIEKRQSVAFWCNPISGHATLYWYQQILGQGPKLLIQFQNNGVVDDSQLPKDRFSAERLKGVDSTLKIQPAKLEDSAVYLCASTLVGETQYFGPGTRLLVL.

The V gene is TRBV19, the J gene TRBJ1-1; weak D call: TRBD1 (5 bases). V was trimmed by 8 bases and J by 1 base, leaving 17 bases between them. This CDR3 is built from 15 residues. Germline CDR1 is LNHDA and CDR2 is SQIVND (reference sequence). CDR3 amino acids: CASRRPGWENTEAFF. For the CDR3, the DNA is TGTGCCAGTCGGAGACCAGGGTGGGAGAACACTGAAGCTTTCTTT. Full variable domain (remainder filled in from reference TRBV19 and TRBJ1-1): DGGITQSPKYLFRKEGQNVTLSCEQNLNHDAMYWYRQDPGQGLRLIYYSQIVNDFQKGDIAEGYSVSREKKESFPLTVTSAQKNPTAFYLCASRRPGWENTEAFFGQGTRLTVV.